The present T cell receptor beta chain was sequenced within a study of blood T cell repertoires in COVID-19. Participant ages covered about 18 to 90 years across about 22 US areas. Original methodology: Cell counts per sample came from amplifying reference gene primers. The method was immunoSEQ multiplex PCR; TCRdb's version includes in-frame clones alone and lacks a portion of them. The D gene and trimming were derived from the DNA, and the V and J assignments and clone size from that table. The repertoire holds around 400,000 clones, with roughly nine tenths as singletons. The CDR3 is 16 residues long. V gave up 0 bases and J gave up 2 bases, with 14 bases separating them. Germline assignment: CDR1 SGHVS and CDR2 FNYEAQ.

V is TRBV7-6 and J is TRBJ2-7, with D possibly TRBD1 on 6 matching bases. The TCR comes from a woman aged 30 to 39 who had recovered from COVID-19. Sequencing was done on a sample of PBMCs or T cells enriched from blood (not recorded which). DNA of the CDR3: TGTGCCAGCAGCTTAGCATCAGGGGCCACGACCTACGAGCAGTACTTC. Protein sequence: CASSLASGATTYEQYF.